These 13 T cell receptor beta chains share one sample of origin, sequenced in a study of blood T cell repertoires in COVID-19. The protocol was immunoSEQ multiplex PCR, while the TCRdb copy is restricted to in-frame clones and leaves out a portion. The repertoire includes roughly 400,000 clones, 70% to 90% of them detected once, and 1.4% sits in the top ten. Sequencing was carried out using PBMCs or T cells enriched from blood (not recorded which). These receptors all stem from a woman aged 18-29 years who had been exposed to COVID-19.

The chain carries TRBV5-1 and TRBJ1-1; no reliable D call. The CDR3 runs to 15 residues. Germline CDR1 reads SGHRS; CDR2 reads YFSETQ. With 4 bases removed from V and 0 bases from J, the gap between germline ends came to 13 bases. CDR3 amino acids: CASSGWAGMNTEAFF. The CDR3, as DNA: TGCGCCAGCAGCGGGTGGGCGGGAATGAACACTGAAGCTTTCTTT.

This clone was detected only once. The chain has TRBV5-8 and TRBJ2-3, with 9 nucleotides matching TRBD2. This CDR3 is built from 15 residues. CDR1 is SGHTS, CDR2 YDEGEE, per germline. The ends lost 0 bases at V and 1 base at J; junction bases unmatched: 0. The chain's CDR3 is CASSLGTSGTDTQYF. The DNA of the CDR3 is TGTGCCAGCAGCTTGGGGACTAGCGGCACAGATACGCAGTATTTT.

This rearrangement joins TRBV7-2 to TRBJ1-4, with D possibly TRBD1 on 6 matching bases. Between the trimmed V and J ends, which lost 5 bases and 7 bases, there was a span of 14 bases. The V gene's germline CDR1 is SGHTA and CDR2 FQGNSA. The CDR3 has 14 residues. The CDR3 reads CASSGPARGEKLFF. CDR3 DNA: TGTGCCAGCAGCGGACCGGCCAGGGGTGAAAAACTGTTTTTT.

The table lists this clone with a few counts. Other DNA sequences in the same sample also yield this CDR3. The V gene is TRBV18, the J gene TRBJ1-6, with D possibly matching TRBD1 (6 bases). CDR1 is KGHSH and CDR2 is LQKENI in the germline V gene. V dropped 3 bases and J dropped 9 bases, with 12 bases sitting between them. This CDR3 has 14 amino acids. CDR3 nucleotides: TGTGCCAGCTCACCCGGGCAGGGGAGTTCACCCCTCCACTTT. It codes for CASSPGQGSSPLHF.

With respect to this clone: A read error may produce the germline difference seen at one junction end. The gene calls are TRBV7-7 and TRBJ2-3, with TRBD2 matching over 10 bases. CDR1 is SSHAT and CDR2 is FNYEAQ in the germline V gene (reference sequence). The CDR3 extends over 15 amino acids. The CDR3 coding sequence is TGTGCTAGCAGCTTAAGCGGGGGGGCTAGAGATACGCAGTATTTT. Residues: CASSLSGGARDTQYF.

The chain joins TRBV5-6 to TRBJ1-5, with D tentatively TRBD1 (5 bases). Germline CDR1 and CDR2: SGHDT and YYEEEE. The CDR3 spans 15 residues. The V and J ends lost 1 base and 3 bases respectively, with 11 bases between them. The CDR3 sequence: CASSLYGRVNQPQHF. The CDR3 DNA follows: TGTGCCAGCAGCTTGTATGGCAGGGTCAATCAGCCCCAGCATTTT. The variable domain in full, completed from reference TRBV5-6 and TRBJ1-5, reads DAGVTQSPTHLIKTRGQQVTLRCSPKSGHDTVSWYQQALGQGPQFIFQYYEEEERQRGNFPDRFSGHQFPNYSSELNVNALLLGDSALYLCASSLYGRVNQPQHFGDGTRLSIL.

The CDR3 DNA is TGCAGTGCTAGCGGGAAAGATACGCAGTATTTT. It translates to CSASGKDTQYF. The V and J genes are TRBV20-1 and TRBJ2-3; D is possibly TRBD2 (5 bases). V was trimmed by 3 bases and J by 5 bases, leaving 6 bases between them. CDR1 and CDR2 (germline): DFQATT, SNEGSKA (reference sequence). This CDR3 contains 11 residues.

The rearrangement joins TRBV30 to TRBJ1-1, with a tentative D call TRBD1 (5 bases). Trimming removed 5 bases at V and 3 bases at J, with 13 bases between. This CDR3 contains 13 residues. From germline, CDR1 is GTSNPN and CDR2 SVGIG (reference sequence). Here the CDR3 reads CAWSPKGYTEAFF. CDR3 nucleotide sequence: TGTGCCTGGTCGCCCAAGGGGTACACTGAAGCTTTCTTT.

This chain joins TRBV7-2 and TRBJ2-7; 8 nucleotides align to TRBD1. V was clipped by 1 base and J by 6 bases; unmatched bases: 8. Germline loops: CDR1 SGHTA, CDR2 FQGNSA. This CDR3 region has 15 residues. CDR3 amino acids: CASSLEAGGTPEQYF. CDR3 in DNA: TGTGCCAGCAGCTTAGAGGCAGGGGGCACCCCCGAGCAGTACTTC.

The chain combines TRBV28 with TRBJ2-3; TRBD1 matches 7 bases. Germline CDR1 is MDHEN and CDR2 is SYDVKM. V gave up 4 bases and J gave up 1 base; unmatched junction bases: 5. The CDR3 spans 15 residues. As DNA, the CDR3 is TGTGCCAGCAGTTCGGACAGGTTCGGCACAGATACGCAGTATTTT. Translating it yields CASSSDRFGTDTQYF.

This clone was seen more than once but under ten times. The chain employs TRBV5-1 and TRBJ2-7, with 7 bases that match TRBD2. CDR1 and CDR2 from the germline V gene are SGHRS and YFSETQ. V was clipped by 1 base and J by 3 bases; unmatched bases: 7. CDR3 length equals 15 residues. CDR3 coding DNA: TGCGCCAGCAGCTTGACAGCGGGAATAAACTACGAGCAGTACTTC. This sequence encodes CASSLTAGINYEQYF.

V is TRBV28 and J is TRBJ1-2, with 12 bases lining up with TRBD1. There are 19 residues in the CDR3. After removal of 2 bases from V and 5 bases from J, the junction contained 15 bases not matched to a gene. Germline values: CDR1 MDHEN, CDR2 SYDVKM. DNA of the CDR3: TGTGCCAGCAGTTTACCTCCCAGGGGACAGGGGGCGGGAAGATATGGCTACACCTTC. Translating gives CASSLPPRGQGAGRYGYTF.

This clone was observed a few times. The CDR3 DNA reads as TGTGCCACCAGCAGAGATAGGCAGGGTGGGGCCAACGTCCTGACTTTC. Protein: CATSRDRQGGANVLTF. The chain couples TRBV15 to TRBJ2-6; TRBD1 is a possible D gene (5 bases). V lost 0 bases and J 3 bases, leaving 9 bases between the germline ends. The CDR3 has 16 amino acids. The germline CDR1 and CDR2 sequences are LNHNV and YYDKDF (reference sequence). Supplemented by reference TRBV15 and TRBJ2-6, the full variable domain reads DAMVIQNPRYQVTQFGKPVTLSCSQTLNHNVMYWYQQKSSQAPKLLFHYYDKDFNNEADTPDNFQSRRPNTSFCFLDIRSPGLGDTAMYLCATSRDRQGGANVLTFGAGSRLTVL.